Listed below are T cell receptor beta chains from one sample, sequenced in a study of T cell responses to AZD1222 COVID-19 vaccine. Generated by immunoSEQ multiplex PCR, the TCRdb table keeps only in-frame clones and is missing some. This sample has tens of thousands of clones; roughly 90% occur once, and the top ten carry about 7%. This material consisted of peripheral blood, taken 28 days after the second AZD1222 dose. These receptors all stem from an adult who received the AZD1222 COVID-19 vaccine. Each CDR3 is given with its conserved first and last residue. A D gene is named only where the DNA matches it firmly. Clone sizes are given selectively: once, few, many, or a class where the clone is expanded.

V: TRBV28; size: -; J: TRBJ1-4; D: -; CDR3: CASRSGTQFEKLFF; DNA: TGTGCCAGCAGGTCCGGGACCCAATTTGAAAAACTGTTTTTT
V: TRBV30; size: -; J: TRBJ1-1; D: -; CDR3: CAWSPLTGANTEAFF; DNA: TGTGCCTGGAGTCCCCTAACAGGAGCGAACACTGAAGCTTTCTTT
V: TRBV6-2/TRBV6-3; size: -; J: TRBJ2-1; D: TRBD2; CDR3: CASSLRGGSYNEQFF; DNA: TGTGCCAGCAGCCTCCGGGGCGGGAGCTACAATGAGCAGTTCTTC
V: TRBV10-1; size: -; J: TRBJ2-1; D: TRBD2; CDR3: CASSAGTSGRARDEQFF; DNA: TGCGCCAGCAGTGCCGGGACTAGCGGGAGGGCCCGTGATGAGCAGTTCTTC
V: TRBV7-2; size: few; J: TRBJ2-1; D: TRBD2; CDR3: CASSSRTSTSNEQFF; DNA: TGTGCCAGCAGCTCAAGGACTAGCACCTCCAATGAGCAGTTCTTC
V: TRBV7-3; size: -; J: TRBJ2-1; D: TRBD2; CDR3: CASSSGTSGSYNEQFF; DNA: TGTGCCAGCAGCTCCGGGACTAGCGGCTCCTACAATGAGCAGTTCTTC
V: TRBV7-9; size: -; J: TRBJ2-7; D: -; CDR3: CASSSSAAFYEQYF; DNA: TGTGCCAGCAGCTCTTCGGCAGCCTTCTACGAGCAGTACTTC
V: TRBV3-1/TRBV3-2; size: -; J: TRBJ1-5; D: -; CDR3: CASSQGNNQPQHF; DNA: TGTGCCAGCAGCCAAGGGAACAATCAGCCCCAGCATTTT
V: TRBV3-1/TRBV3-2; size: -; J: TRBJ2-1; D: -; CDR3: CASSQGRGPYNEQFF; DNA: TGTGCCAGCAGCCAAGGCAGGGGACCCTACAATGAGCAGTTCTTC
V: TRBV28; size: -; J: TRBJ2-2; D: TRBD1; CDR3: CASSLLGTGGFGELFF; DNA: TGTGCCAGCAGTTTACTTGGGACAGGGGGCTTCGGGGAGCTGTTTTTT